This TCR beta chain is from a study of blood T cell repertoires in COVID-19. This clone was seen a few times. Measured with immunoSEQ multiplex PCR; TCRdb has only the in-frame clones, and not every one. Of some 170,000 clones in the sample, around 76% were seen once. Germline CDR1 is SGHDT and CDR2 is YYEEEE. V lost 4 bases and J 1 base, leaving 4 bases between the germline ends. The CDR3 contains 12 residues. The gene calls are TRBV5-6 and TRBJ2-3; no definite D call. This receptor was identified in a woman between 70 and 85 years old with acute or convalescent COVID-19. Sequencing used peripheral blood. As DNA, the CDR3 is TGTGCCAGCAGCCCTGGCACAGATACGCAGTATTTT. This codes for CASSPGTDTQYF.